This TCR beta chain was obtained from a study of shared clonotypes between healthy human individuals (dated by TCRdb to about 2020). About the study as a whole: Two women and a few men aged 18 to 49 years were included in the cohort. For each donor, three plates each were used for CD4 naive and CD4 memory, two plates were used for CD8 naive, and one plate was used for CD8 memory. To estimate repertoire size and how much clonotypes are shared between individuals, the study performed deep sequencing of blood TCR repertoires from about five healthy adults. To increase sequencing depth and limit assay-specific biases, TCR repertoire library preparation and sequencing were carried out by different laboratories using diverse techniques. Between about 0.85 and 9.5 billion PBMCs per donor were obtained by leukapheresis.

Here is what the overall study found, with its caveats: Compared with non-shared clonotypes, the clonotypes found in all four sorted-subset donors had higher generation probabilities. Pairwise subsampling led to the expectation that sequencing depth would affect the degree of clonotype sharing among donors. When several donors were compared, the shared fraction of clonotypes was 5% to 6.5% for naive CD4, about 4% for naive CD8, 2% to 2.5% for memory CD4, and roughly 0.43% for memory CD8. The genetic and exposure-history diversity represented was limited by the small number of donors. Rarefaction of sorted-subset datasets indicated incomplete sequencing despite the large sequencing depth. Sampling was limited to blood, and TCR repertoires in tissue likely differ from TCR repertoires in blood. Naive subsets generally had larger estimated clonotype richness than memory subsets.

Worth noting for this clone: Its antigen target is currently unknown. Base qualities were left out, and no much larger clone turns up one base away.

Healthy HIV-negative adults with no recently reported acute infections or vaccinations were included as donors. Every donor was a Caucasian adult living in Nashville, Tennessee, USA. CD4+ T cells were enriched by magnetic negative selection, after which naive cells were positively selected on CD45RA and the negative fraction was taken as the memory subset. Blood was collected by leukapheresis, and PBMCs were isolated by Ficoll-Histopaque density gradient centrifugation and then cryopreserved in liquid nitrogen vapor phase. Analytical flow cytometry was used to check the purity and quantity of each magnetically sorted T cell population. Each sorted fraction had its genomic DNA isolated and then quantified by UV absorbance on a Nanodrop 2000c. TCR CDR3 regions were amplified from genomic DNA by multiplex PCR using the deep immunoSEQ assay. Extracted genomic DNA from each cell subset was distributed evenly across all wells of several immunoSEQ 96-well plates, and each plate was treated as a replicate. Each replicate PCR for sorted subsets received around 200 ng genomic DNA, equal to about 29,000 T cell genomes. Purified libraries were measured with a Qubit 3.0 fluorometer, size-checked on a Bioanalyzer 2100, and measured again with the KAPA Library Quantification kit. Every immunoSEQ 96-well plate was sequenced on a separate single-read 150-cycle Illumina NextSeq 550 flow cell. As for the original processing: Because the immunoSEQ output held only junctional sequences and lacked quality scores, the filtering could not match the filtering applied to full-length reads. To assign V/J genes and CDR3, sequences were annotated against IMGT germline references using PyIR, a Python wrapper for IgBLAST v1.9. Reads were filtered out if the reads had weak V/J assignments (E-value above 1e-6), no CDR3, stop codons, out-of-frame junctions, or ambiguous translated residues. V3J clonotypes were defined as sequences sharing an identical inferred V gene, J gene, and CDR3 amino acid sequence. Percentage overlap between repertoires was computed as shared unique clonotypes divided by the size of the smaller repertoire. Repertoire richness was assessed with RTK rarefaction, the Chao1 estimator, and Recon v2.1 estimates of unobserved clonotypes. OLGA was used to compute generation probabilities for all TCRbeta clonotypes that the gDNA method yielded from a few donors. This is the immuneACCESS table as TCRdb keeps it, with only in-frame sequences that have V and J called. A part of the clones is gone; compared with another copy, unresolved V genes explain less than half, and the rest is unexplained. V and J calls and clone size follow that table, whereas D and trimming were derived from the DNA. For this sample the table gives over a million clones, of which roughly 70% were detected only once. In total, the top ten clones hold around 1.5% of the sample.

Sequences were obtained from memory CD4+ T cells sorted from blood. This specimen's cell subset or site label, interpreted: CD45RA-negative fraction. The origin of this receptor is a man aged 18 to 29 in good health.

The CDR3 has the sequence CATSRGTGTTEAFF. The DNA sequence follows: TGTGCCACCAGCAGAGGTACAGGGACCACTGAAGCTTTCTTT. The sequence joins TRBV15 to TRBJ1-1; TRBD1 might be the D gene, on 6 matching bases. Its CDR3 holds 14 amino acids, cysteine through phenylalanine. Kept here is only the CDR3 DNA, which spans 42 bases and is read in frame from base 1. The germline V gene (reference sequence) provides CDR1 LNHNV and CDR2 YYDKDF. Between the V and J ends, shortened by 1 base and 4 bases respectively, the junction contains 10 bases.